The 15 T cell receptor beta chains below were found in one sample sequenced in a study of T cell repertoires in cytomegalovirus infection. TCRdb called the reads again in MiXCR, with one record for every CDR3 protein. The profile shows about 700,000 distinct CDR3 sequences, around 31% of them singletons. Their antigen targets remain unknown. The sequencing here drew on cultured PBMCs, taken from culture after CMV antigen stimulation. Receptors were obtained from a human donor in good health (CMV status not recorded). Some clones in this sample may be carry-over from other donors' samples.

This clonotype was detected only a few times. The V call is TRBV7-2, the J call TRBJ2-3, with D hard to call. CDR3 length: 15 amino acids. CDR1 is SGHTA, CDR2 FQGNSA, per germline. The ends were cut back, 5 bases at V and 0 bases at J, with 12 bases in the middle. In nucleotides, the CDR3 is TGTGCCAGCAGCAAGGACCTCCCCAGCACAGATACGCAGTATTTT. Residues: CASSKDLPSTDTQYF.

The gene calls are TRBV2 and TRBJ1-3; D ambiguous. This CDR3 contains 13 residues. The V gene's germline CDR1 is SNHLY and CDR2 FYNNEI. Trimming cost V 9 bases and J 0 bases, with 9 bases left between them. The CDR3 is CARDDHSGNTIYF. The CDR3 bases are TGTGCCAGAGACGATCACTCTGGAAACACCATATATTTT.

In this sample, this clonotype turned up many times. The J gene is TRBJ1-2, the V gene TRBV7-2; D may be TRBD1 (6 bases). V gave up 5 bases and J gave up 7 bases, with 17 bases separating them. Germline CDR1 reads SGHTA; CDR2 reads FQGNSA. This CDR3 has 14 residues. In nucleotides, the CDR3 is TGTGCCAGCAGCCCACGGGACAAAATCTTTGGCTACACCTTC. Residues: CASSPRDKIFGYTF.

The gene calls are TRBV12-3 or TRBV12-4 and TRBJ2-7; 9 bases are a match to TRBD1. The length of the CDR3 is 14 residues. Germline trimming cut 5 bases from V and 6 bases from J; bases unmatched to any gene: 8. CDR3 DNA sequence: TGTGCCAGCAGTCACGACAGGGGGTGGTTCGAGCAGTACTTC. It is translated as CASSHDRGWFEQYF.

The gene calls are TRBV20-1 and TRBJ2-4; 7 bases line up with TRBD2. The V segment lost 4 bases and the J segment 1 base; nucleotides outside the gene matches: 16. This CDR3 is 18 amino acids long. The germline CDR1 and CDR2 sequences are DFQATT and SNEGSKA (reference sequence). The CDR3 sequence is CSAKASGDESWAKNIQYF. The CDR3 DNA follows: TGCAGTGCTAAGGCTAGCGGAGATGAGTCCTGGGCCAAAAACATTCAGTACTTC.

The chain employs TRBV4-2 and TRBJ2-7; either TRBD1 or TRBD2 may supply D (5 bases each). Trimming pared 2 bases from V and 6 bases from J, leaving 14 bases between. The CDR3 runs 14 residues. The V gene's germline CDR1 is LGHNA and CDR2 YNFKEQ. The CDR3 nucleotides read TGTGCCAGCAGCCAACTCCCCGGGACGCTCGAGCAGTACTTC. Its protein product is CASSQLPGTLEQYF.

This clonotype showed up just a few times. This sequence joins TRBV11-2 and TRBJ2-5; D may be TRBD2 (6 bases). CDR3 size: 15 residues. V was pared by 5 bases and J by 0 bases, with 13 bases between. Germline V gene sequence: CDR1 SGHAT, CDR2 FQNNGV. CDR3 coding DNA: TGTGCCAGCAGCGGGGGGACTGAGTACCAAGAGACCCAGTACTTC. Translating gives CASSGGTEYQETQYF. Filled out from reference TRBV11-2 and TRBJ2-5, the complete variable domain reads EAGVAQSPRYKIIEKRQSVAFWCNPISGHATLYWYQQILGQGPKLLIQFQNNGVVDDSQLPKDRFSAERLKGVDSTLKIQPAKLEDSAVYLCASSGGTEYQETQYFGPGTRLLVL.

This sequence joins TRBV3-1 and TRBJ2-5; D is unclear. The CDR3 consists of 13 residues. V shed 1 base and J shed 7 bases, with 10 bases lying between them. Germline V gives CDR1 LGHDT, CDR2 YNNKEL (reference sequence). The CDR3 region is CASSQGIEGTQYF. For the CDR3, the DNA is TGTGCCAGCAGCCAAGGGATTGAAGGGACCCAGTACTTC.

This clonotype was detected a few times. The genes are TRBV6-1 and TRBJ2-1; 7 bases align to TRBD1. The CDR3 runs 16 residues. Trimming at V came to 5 bases and at J to 2 bases, leaving 9 bases not matched to a gene. Germline CDR1 is MNHNS and CDR2 is SASEGT. In nucleotides, the CDR3 is TGTGCCAGCAGTTACGTAGGGGGCGGCCCCTACAATGAGCAGTTCTTC. Amino acids: CASSYVGGGPYNEQFF.

The genes are TRBV7-2 and TRBJ1-2; weak D call: TRBD1 (6 bases). CDR1 SGHTA and CDR2 FQGNSA come from the germline V gene. The CDR3 has 15 residues. Trimming removed 4 bases from V and 4 bases from J, with 16 bases in between. In DNA, the CDR3 is TGTGCCAGCAGCTCCGGGGGCGACATAGTCTATGGCTACACCTTC. Translation: CASSSGGDIVYGYTF.

V and J are TRBV27 and TRBJ2-1; the match to TRBD1 covers 7 bases. J lost 7 bases, V lost 3 bases, and 9 bases had no gene match. Germline CDR1 MNHEY, CDR2 SMNVEV (reference sequence). This CDR3 spans 15 amino acids. This CDR3 reads CASSLFTDRVNEQFF. The CDR3 DNA reads as TGTGCCAGCAGTTTGTTCACCGACAGGGTGAATGAGCAGTTCTTC.

This clonotype was seen many times. V usage is TRBV10-3 and J usage is TRBJ1-4, with 9 bases identical to TRBD1. Germline trimming cut 3 bases from V and 8 bases from J; bases unmatched to any gene: 4. The CDR3 extends over 14 amino acids. Per germline, CDR1 ENHRY and CDR2 SYGVKD. CDR3 coding DNA: TGTGCCATCAGTGATACAGGGGGCGGAGAAAAACTGTTTTTT. Translated: CAISDTGGGEKLFF.

This clonotype occurred a few times. This chain links TRBV5-1 with TRBJ1-1, with D hard to call. V gave up 5 bases and J gave up 3 bases, with 14 bases separating them. The germline V gene encodes CDR1 SGHRS and CDR2 YFSETQ. This CDR3 has 14 residues. CDR3 sequence reads: CASRSLPADTEAFF. CDR3 nucleotide sequence: TGCGCCAGCAGATCCCTGCCAGCGGACACTGAAGCTTTCTTT. Supplemented by reference TRBV5-1 and TRBJ1-1, the full variable domain reads KAGVTQTPRYLIKTRGQQVTLSCSPISGHRSVSWYQQTPGQGLQFLFEYFSETQRNKGNFPGRFSGRQFSNSRSEMNVSTLELGDSALYLCASRSLPADTEAFFGQGTRLTVV.

A few counts support this clonotype. This chain links TRBV6-1 with TRBJ1-5; the D is unclear. CDR1 and CDR2 (germline): MNHNS, SASEGT. The germline V and J ends were trimmed by 3 bases and 6 bases, with 15 bases remaining between them. The CDR3 has 15 residues. The CDR3 loop reads CASSEREIRAQPQHF. The CDR3 region has the DNA TGTGCCAGCAGTGAGAGGGAAATTCGCGCTCAGCCCCAGCATTTT.

This sequence joins TRBV28 and TRBJ2-3; 7 positions match TRBD2. Germline CDR1 and CDR2: MDHEN and SYDVKM. Trimming removed 8 bases from V and 2 bases from J; junction bases left unmatched: 7. The CDR3 contains 14 residues. CDR3: CASDQRGNTDTQYF. DNA for the CDR3: TGTGCCAGCGATCAGCGGGGAAACACAGATACGCAGTATTTT.